This entry lists 2 T cell receptor beta chains sequenced from one sample in a study of PD-1 blockade in classical Hodgkin lymphoma. Every single patient, without exception, relapsed after autologous stem cell transplantation, and brentuximab vedotin exposure varied. TCRdb keeps only in-frame clones here, not all; method: immunoSEQ multiplex PCR. The sample records about 37,000 clones, around 76% being singletons. Here the sequenced sample was peripheral blood mononuclear cells (PBMCs), taken before the second cycle of nivolumab. The receptors come from a human donor with classical Hodgkin lymphoma.

The chain employs TRBV10-3 and TRBJ2-3; 11 bases are shared with TRBD2. The CDR3 totals 16 residues. Germline CDR1 reads ENHRY; CDR2 reads SYGVKD. Trimming removed 4 bases from V and 1 base from J; junction bases left unmatched: 4. CDR3 in amino acids: CAISGIAGGGTDTQYF. The CDR3 DNA reads TGTGCCATCAGTGGCATAGCGGGGGGGGGCACAGATACGCAGTATTTT.

The CDR3, as DNA: TGCGCCAGCAGCTCCCCTAAGCCCCAACAGGGGTACCCTCCCTCTGGGGCCAACGTCCTGACTTTC. Translating it yields CASSSPKPQQGYPPSGANVLTF. V and J are TRBV5-1 and TRBJ2-6; 7 nucleotides agree with TRBD1. Germline lookup yields CDR1 SGHRS and CDR2 YFSETQ. The V gene end was trimmed by 3 bases and the J gene end by 0 bases; junction bases not matched to a gene: 21. CDR3 size: 22 residues.